The 27 T cell receptor beta chains listed next were all sequenced from one sample in a study of T cells expressing NK-cell markers. TCRdb re-called the 5' RACE reads; one entry per CDR3 protein, DNA not given. Recorded for this sample: roughly 160,000 distinct CDR3 sequences. The specimen was blood T cells: a sorted CD56 or NKG2C T cell subset, CD4+ or CD8+ T cells, or bulk PBMC T cells (not recorded which). The receptors shown here come from a man aged 18-70 years in good health.

CDR3 amino acids: CASSAFSGGIPDEQFF. The chain carries TRBV9 and TRBJ2-1; absent DNA, TCRdb's TRBD2 call cannot be checked. Germline loops: CDR1 SGDLS, CDR2 YYNGEE. The CDR3 runs to 16 residues.

The chain links TRBV18 to TRBJ1-1. The CDR3 contains 13 residues. Looked up from germline, CDR1 is KGHSH and CDR2 is LQKENI. The CDR3 protein is CASSRVMNTEAFF.

This chain uses TRBV11-2 with TRBJ1-1. The CDR3 covers 17 residues. CDR1 is SGHAT, CDR2 FQNNGV, per germline. Here the CDR3 reads CASSLDGESWAGTEAFF.

The chain combines TRBV20-1 with TRBJ2-7. Germline values: CDR1 DFQATT, CDR2 SNEGSKA (reference sequence). The CDR3 runs to 15 residues. The CDR3 reads CSARVGYVSSYEQYF.

The chain has TRBV5-1 and TRBJ2-1; TCRdb's assignment of TRBD2 cannot be checked, as there is no DNA. Germline CDR1 reads SGHRS; CDR2 reads YFSETQ. The CDR3 length is 18 residues. The CDR3 region is CASSLGLAGGISYNEQFF.

This chain joins TRBV12-3 or TRBV12-4 and TRBJ1-2; TCRdb's D call, TRBD1, is unchecked because there is no DNA. The CDR3 is made up of 15 amino acids. The chain's CDR3 is CASTQATGGNYGYTF.

V usage is TRBV2 and J usage is TRBJ2-2; TCRdb picks TRBD2, but there is no DNA to check that call. Germline V lookup: CDR1 SNHLY, CDR2 FYNNEI. CDR3 length: 13 residues. This chain's CDR3 is CASSALVHGELFF.

V is TRBV18 and J is TRBJ1-1; TCRdb reports TRBD1, a call that lacks DNA to check it against. The CDR3 has 12 residues. Germline assignment: CDR1 KGHSH and CDR2 LQKENI. The CDR3 sequence: CASWGAYTEAFF.

The rearrangement uses TRBV20-1 and TRBJ2-7; the TRBD1 assignment by TCRdb is unverifiable without DNA. The length of the CDR3 is 15 residues. Germline CDR1 and CDR2: DFQATT and SNEGSKA (reference sequence). Here the CDR3 reads CSARVARGRPYEQYF.

This sequence joins TRBV7-9 and TRBJ2-1; as DNA is missing, the TRBD2 call by TCRdb cannot be tested. Germline CDR1 and CDR2: SEHNR and FQNEAQ (reference sequence). This CDR3 spans 15 amino acids. CDR3 loop: CASSLNSGGDHEQFF.

V gene TRBV5-8 combines with J gene TRBJ2-7; lacking DNA, the TRBD2 call made by TCRdb goes unchecked. The CDR3 is made up of 15 amino acids. Looked up from germline, CDR1 is SGHTS and CDR2 is YDEGEE. This CDR3 reads CASSPGRGESYEQYF.

The chain recombines TRBV19 with TRBJ1-2. CDR3 size: 14 residues. Per germline, CDR1 LNHDA and CDR2 SQIVND (reference sequence). CDR3 loop: CASSASITNYGYTF.

This CDR3 reads CASSDDDIAVTEAFF. The chain couples TRBV6-4 to TRBJ1-1. The germline gives CDR1 MRHNA, CDR2 SNTAGT. The CDR3 loop spans 15 amino acids.

The chain combines TRBV4-1 with TRBJ1-5. Per the germline V gene, CDR1 is MGHRA and CDR2 is YSYEKL. The CDR3 has 15 amino acids. The CDR3: CASSQVTYSNQPQHF.

Here the CDR3 reads CASSLLADDNEQFF. The chain recombines TRBV28 with TRBJ2-1. Germline V gives CDR1 MDHEN, CDR2 SYDVKM. This CDR3 comprises 14 residues.

This rearrangement joins TRBV28 to TRBJ2-5; no DNA is available, so the TRBD1 call from TCRdb remains unchecked. The CDR3 spans 15 residues. Germline-derived CDR1 and CDR2 are MDHEN and SYDVKM. Here the CDR3 reads CASSMTSGVGETQYF.

The chain employs TRBV28 and TRBJ2-5; TCRdb returns TRBD2, unconfirmable since there is no DNA. Per the germline V gene, CDR1 is MDHEN and CDR2 is SYDVKM. CDR3 length: 15 residues. The CDR3 spells CASSLGTSLQETQYF.

V and J are TRBV7-9 and TRBJ2-1; the D call of TRBD1 rests on TCRdb alone, since no DNA is present to check it. This CDR3 is built from 15 residues. Looked up from germline, CDR1 is SEHNR and CDR2 is FQNEAQ (reference sequence). CDR3 in amino acids: CASSLVGGTNNEQFF.

The V gene is TRBV7-9, the J gene TRBJ1-1; TCRdb lists TRBD1, though no DNA is available to test this call. CDR1 and CDR2 (germline): SEHNR, FQNEAQ (reference sequence). This CDR3 contains 15 residues. The CDR3 reads CASSIPRDRGLEAFF.

This sequence joins TRBV4-1 and TRBJ1-2; TCRdb's D call, TRBD1, is unchecked because there is no DNA. Per germline, CDR1 MGHRA and CDR2 YSYEKL. This CDR3 is built from 16 residues. The CDR3 region is CASSQVFQGLNYGYTF.

The J gene is TRBJ1-2, the V gene TRBV5-1; the TRBD1 assignment by TCRdb is unverifiable without DNA. Germline V gene data show CDR1 as SGHRS and CDR2 as YFSETQ. The CDR3 runs to 21 residues. The CDR3 sequence: CASSSTAGTEELTHLNYGYTF.

V and J are TRBV4-1 and TRBJ2-7; TCRdb's D call, TRBD1, is unchecked because there is no DNA. The germline V gene has CDR1 MGHRA and CDR2 YSYEKL. This CDR3 comprises 18 residues. The CDR3 sequence is CASSQGGGPGQGTYEQYF.

The chain employs TRBV11-2 and TRBJ2-7; the TCRdb D gene call, TRBD1, has no DNA to confirm it. The CDR3 spans 14 residues. CDR1 and CDR2 (germline): SGHAT, FQNNGV. The CDR3 reads CASSDNRVSYEQYF.

This chain links TRBV19 with TRBJ2-5; TCRdb names TRBD2, which stays unverified in the absence of DNA. The CDR3 spans 15 residues. Germline loops: CDR1 LNHDA, CDR2 SQIVND (reference sequence). The CDR3 is CASSSTGGPQETQYF.

The rearrangement uses TRBV7-9 and TRBJ2-7; TCRdb indicates TRBD1, and absent DNA this call remains unverified. CDR3 size: 16 residues. Germline-derived CDR1 and CDR2 are SEHNR and FQNEAQ (reference sequence). The CDR3 region is CASSSSVVGQTYEQYF.

This chain joins TRBV16 and TRBJ2-7; lacking DNA, the TRBD1 call made by TCRdb goes unchecked. Germline CDR1 is KGHSY and CDR2 is FQNENV. This CDR3 comprises 16 residues. CDR3 residues: CASSPKSPGTGNEQYF.

The chain carries TRBV28 and TRBJ2-3; TCRdb's D call of TRBD2 is untestable without DNA. The CDR3 is 15 amino acids. The germline V gene has CDR1 MDHEN and CDR2 SYDVKM. CDR3 residues: CASSFNGGASGTQYF.